These 3 T cell receptor beta chains were sequenced from one sample in a study of blood T cell repertoires in COVID-19. The repertoire was sequenced with immunoSEQ multiplex PCR; TCRdb's copy has only in-frame clones and lacks some. The data hold about 240,000 clones, with roughly nine tenths observed a single time. The sequencing sample was made of peripheral blood. The receptors here all came from a man in his 60s who had recovered from COVID-19.

This clone was observed once. The V and J genes are TRBV7-2 and TRBJ1-6; no definite D call. CDR1 and CDR2 from the germline V gene are SGHTA and FQGNSA. The CDR3 runs 14 residues. V lost 1 base, J lost 7 bases, and 8 bases lay in between. As DNA, the CDR3 is TGTGCCAGCAGCTTAGGGTATGAGAATTCACCCCTCCACTTT. Its translation: CASSLGYENSPLHF.

This clone appeared once. V and J are TRBV6-5 and TRBJ1-1; D may be TRBD1 (5 bases). Looked up from germline, CDR1 is MNHEY and CDR2 is SVGAGI. Trimming removed 2 bases from V and 6 bases from J, with 13 bases in between. The CDR3 has 14 residues. CDR3 bases: TGTGCCAGCAGTTACGGGGGGGGATCGGCTGAAGCTTTCTTT. Translating it yields CASSYGGGSAEAFF.

This chain connects TRBV7-2 to TRBJ1-6; the D gene is possibly TRBD1 (5 bases). The CDR3 has 16 amino acids. V lost 5 bases to trimming and J lost 5 bases, with 16 bases between them. Looked up from germline, CDR1 is SGHTA and CDR2 is FQGNSA. The CDR3 DNA is TGTGCCAGCAGCCCAAATTCGGGACTGAATAATTCACCCCTCCACTTT. This encodes CASSPNSGLNNSPLHF.